Reported below is one T cell receptor beta chain. The source of the sample is a study of spatial heterogeneity in lung cancer. Using its own MiXCR run on the 5' RACE reads, TCRdb lists one record per CDR3 protein. This sample yields thousands of distinct CDR3 sequences, of which around 10% are seen a single time; 25% to 30% belongs to the top ten. V shed 4 bases, J shed 6 bases, and the junction held 4 bases outside the gene matches. The CDR3 is 13 amino acids. Germline CDR1 is SQVTM and CDR2 is ANQGSEA. This sample's time point: sample taken at primary tumor resection. The sample consisted of normal lung tissue next to the tumor, taken at surgery. The sequence came from a male donor with early-stage non-small cell lung cancer. J is TRBJ2-3 and V is TRBV29-1; TRBD1 aligns across 10 bases. CDR3 coding DNA: TGCAGCGTTGTCGACAGGGGGCCGGATACGCAGTATTTT. Amino acids: CSVVDRGPDTQYF.